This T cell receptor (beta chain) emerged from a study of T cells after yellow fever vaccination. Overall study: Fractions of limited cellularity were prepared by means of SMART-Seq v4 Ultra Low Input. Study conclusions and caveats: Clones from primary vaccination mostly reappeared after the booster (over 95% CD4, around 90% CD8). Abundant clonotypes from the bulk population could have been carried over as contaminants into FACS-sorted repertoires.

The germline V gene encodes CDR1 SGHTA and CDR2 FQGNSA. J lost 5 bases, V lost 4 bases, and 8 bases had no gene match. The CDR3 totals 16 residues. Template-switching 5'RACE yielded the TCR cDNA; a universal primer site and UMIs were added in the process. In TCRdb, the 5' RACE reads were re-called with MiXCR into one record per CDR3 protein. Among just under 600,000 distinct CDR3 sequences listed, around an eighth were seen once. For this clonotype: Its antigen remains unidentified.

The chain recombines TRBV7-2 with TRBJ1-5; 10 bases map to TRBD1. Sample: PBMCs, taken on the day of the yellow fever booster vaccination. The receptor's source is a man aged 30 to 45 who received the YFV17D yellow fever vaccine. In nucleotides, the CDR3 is TGTGCCAGCAGCTCTGACAGGGGGCGGCGGGATCAGCCCCAGCATTTT. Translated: CASSSDRGRRDQPQHF.